These T cell receptor beta chains were read from a single sample in a study of blood T cell repertoires in COVID-19. Libraries were prepared by immunoSEQ multiplex PCR; TCRdb keeps only in-frame clonotypes and omits some of them. The sample contains around 20,000 clones, 87% of which appear only once. The sequencing sample was made of peripheral blood. These receptors all come from a human donor in a cohort sampled during active COVID-19. Both conserved end residues are part of each CDR3. D genes are given only for firm matches. The size entry is marked missing in some rows and otherwise reads once, few, many or a size class.

>NA|NA|TRBV5-1|TRBJ2-1
TGCGCCAGCAGCTTGTCCGTAGTACCTGAGCAGTTCTTC
CASSLSVVPEQFF
>NA|TRBD1|TRBV5-4|TRBJ1-2
TGTGCCAGCAGCCGGACAGGGGGCTATGGCTACACCTTC
CASSRTGGYGYTF
>few|NA|TRBV10-1|TRBJ1-3
TGCGCCAGCCCCACAGCTCCCGGGATAGTGTCTGGAAACACCATATATTTT
CASPTAPGIVSGNTIYF
>NA|NA|TRBV7-8|TRBJ2-5
TGTGCCAGCAGCTTAGCGGGAGCGTCGGTAGAGACCCAGTACTTC
CASSLAGASVETQYF
>NA|NA|TRBV28|TRBJ1-5
TGTGCCAGCAGTGAGATACACCGACTGAGCAATCAGCCCCAGCATTTT
CASSEIHRLSNQPQHF
>NA|TRBD2|TRBV18|TRBJ2-1
TGTGCCAGCTCACCTCCAGGTTTAGCGGGGTACAATGAGCAGTTCTTC
CASSPPGLAGYNEQFF
>NA|NA|TRBV6-6|TRBJ1-4
TGTGCCAGCACCAGACCTACAGGTGCAACTAATGAAAAACTGTTTTTT
CASTRPTGATNEKLFF
>NA|NA|TRBV5-1|TRBJ2-5
TGCGCCAGCAGCTTGGATCCAGGGCCGGTGGAGACCCAGTACTTC
CASSLDPGPVETQYF
>NA|TRBD1|TRBV27|TRBJ1-2
TGTGCCAGCAGTTTTCGACAGGGCAATGGCTACACCTTC
CASSFRQGNGYTF
>NA|TRBD2|TRBV7-2|TRBJ2-7
TGTGCCAGCAGCTCTCTTCCCCCTAGCGGGTACCTCTCCTACGAGCAGTACTTC
CASSSLPPSGYLSYEQYF
>NA|TRBD2|TRBV7-2|TRBJ2-7
TGTGCCAGCAGCTTAGCGATACTAGCGCCTTACGAGCAGTACTTC
CASSLAILAPYEQYF
>NA|NA|TRBV29-1|TRBJ2-1
TGCAGCGTTGCTCGCCGCCAGGGGATTCGAAATGAGCAGTTCTTC
CSVARRQGIRNEQFF
>NA|NA|TRBV7-2|TRBJ1-1
TGTGCCAGCAGTCCGTCTGGGGGGGAGAACACTGAAGCTTTCTTT
CASSPSGGENTEAFF
>NA|TRBD1|TRBV19|TRBJ2-3
TGTGCCAGTAGTATAGATCTGGGACAGGGGCGGAATTTT
CASSIDLGQGRNF
>NA|NA|TRBV24-1|TRBJ2-1
TGTGCCACCAGTGATTCGGACACTTCCTACAATGAGCAGTTCTTC
CATSDSDTSYNEQFF
>NA|TRBD1|TRBV6-6|TRBJ1-1
TGTGCCAGCAGGCCCTCACAGGGGCGGAACACTGAAGCTTTCTTT
CASRPSQGRNTEAFF
>NA|TRBD1|TRBV27|TRBJ1-4
TGTGCCAGCAGTTTAAGTCGACCAGGGGGCTGGGAAAAACTGTTTTTT
CASSLSRPGGWEKLFF
>large|NA|TRBV27|TRBJ2-1
TGTGCCAGCTCCCGGCAGGTCATCGGTTCCTACAATGAGCAGTTCTTC
CASSRQVIGSYNEQFF
>NA|NA|TRBV27|TRBJ2-2
TGTGCCAGCAGTTTATCGACTAGCACCGGGGAGCTGTTTTTT
CASSLSTSTGELFF
>NA|NA|TRBV5-1|TRBJ2-6
TGCGCCAGCAGCTTGGCCGGGGTTGGGAACAGAGTCCACTCTGGGGCCAACGTCCTGACTTTC
CASSLAGVGNRVHSGANVLTF
>NA|NA|TRBV30|TRBJ2-3
TGTGCCTGTCATGCGGTTTCTAGCACAGATACGCAGTATTTT
CACHAVSSTDTQYF
>NA|NA|TRBV19|TRBJ1-1
TGTGCCAGTAGTATGCCGACAGACCACACTGAAGCTTTCTTT
CASSMPTDHTEAFF
>NA|NA|TRBV4-1|TRBJ2-1
TGCGCCAGCAGCCAAGCCGAGACCACGCGGGAGCAGTTCTTC
CASSQAETTREQFF
>NA|NA|TRBV12-3/TRBV12-4|TRBJ2-7
TGTGCCAGCAGCTCCCTGACACCGTACGAGCAGTACTTC
CASSSLTPYEQYF
>NA|TRBD2|TRBV5-4|TRBJ2-2
TGTGCCAGCAGCTCCGGACTAGCGGGAGCAGGCGGGGAGCTGTTTTTT
CASSSGLAGAGGELFF
>NA|TRBD1|TRBV19|TRBJ1-5
TGTGCCAGTAGTGACAGGGGTGAACAGCCCCAGCATTTT
CASSDRGEQPQHF
>NA|TRBD2|TRBV7-9|TRBJ2-3
TGTGCCAGCGCAGGGACTAGAGGTATAGATACGCAGTATTTT
CASAGTRGIDTQYF
>NA|TRBD1|TRBV9|TRBJ2-3
TGTGCCAGCAGCCCTAGGACAGGGGGCGACACAGATACGCAGTATTTT
CASSPRTGGDTDTQYF
>NA|NA|TRBV28|TRBJ2-7
TGTGCCAGCATGGGGCGGACCAATCATGCTTACGAGCAGTACTTC
CASMGRTNHAYEQYF
>NA|TRBD2|TRBV4-3|TRBJ2-7
TGCGCCAGCAGCCAAGATCCCACAGCCTCCGGGACTAGCGGGAAGGACGAGCAGTACTTC
CASSQDPTASGTSGKDEQYF
>NA|NA|TRBV28|TRBJ1-1
TGTGCCAGCAGTTTAAGGGAGGAAGCTTTCTTT
CASSLREEAFF
>NA|NA|TRBV10-3|TRBJ2-2
TGTGCCATCAGTGGAGTCACCGGGGAGCTGTTTTTT
CAISGVTGELFF
>few|NA|TRBV7-2|TRBJ2-6
TGTGCCAGCAGCTTGGAGGGTTATAGTGGGGCCAACGTCCTGACTTTC
CASSLEGYSGANVLTF
>NA|TRBD1|TRBV7-3|TRBJ2-7
TGTGCCAGCAGCTCTGGACAGGGGAGCCACGAGCAGTACTTC
CASSSGQGSHEQYF
>once|TRBD2|TRBV2|TRBJ2-1
TGTGCCAGCAGTGCAGTTAGCGGGAGCGGCAATGAGCAGTTCTTC
CASSAVSGSGNEQFF